This T cell receptor beta chain was profiled in a study of post-analysis software for immune sequencing data. Study observations and caveats: Roughly five TRBV segments occurring more often in patients than controls included TRBV5-6, TRBV5-1 and TRBV20-1.

CDR3 length: 14 residues. After removal of 5 bases from V and 6 bases from J, the junction contained 3 bases not matched to a gene. Germline loops: CDR1 ENHRY, CDR2 SYGVKD. Unique molecular identifiers were present in the TCR beta cDNA libraries. TCRdb re-derived calls from the PCR reads in MiXCR, one entry per CDR3 protein. This sample has around 200,000 distinct CDR3 sequences, with 29% found just once. In the case of this clonotype: The antigen remains unidentified.

V usage is TRBV10-3 and J usage is TRBJ2-1, with TRBD2 matching over 11 bases. The sample consisted of blood. This TCR came from a girl aged 2 to 17 with multiple sclerosis. CDR3 protein: CAISLAGGINEQFF. In DNA form, the CDR3 reads TGTGCCATCAGTTTAGCGGGGGGGATCAATGAGCAGTTCTTC.